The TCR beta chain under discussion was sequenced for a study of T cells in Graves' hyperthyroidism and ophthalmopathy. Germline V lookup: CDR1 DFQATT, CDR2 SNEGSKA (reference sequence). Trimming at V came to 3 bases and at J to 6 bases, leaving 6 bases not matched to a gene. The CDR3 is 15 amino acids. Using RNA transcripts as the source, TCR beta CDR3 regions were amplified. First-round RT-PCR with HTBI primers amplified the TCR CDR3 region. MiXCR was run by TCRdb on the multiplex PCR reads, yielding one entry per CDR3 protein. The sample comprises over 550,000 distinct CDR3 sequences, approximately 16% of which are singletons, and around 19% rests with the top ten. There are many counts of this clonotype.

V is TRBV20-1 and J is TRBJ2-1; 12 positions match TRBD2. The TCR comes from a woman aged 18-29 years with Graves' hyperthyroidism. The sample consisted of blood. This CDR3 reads CSASRLAGAINEQFF. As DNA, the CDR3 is TGCAGTGCTAGCCGACTAGCGGGAGCAATCAATGAGCAGTTCTTC.